These T cell receptor beta chains were read from a single sample in a study of shared clonotypes between healthy human individuals. Libraries were prepared by immunoSEQ multiplex PCR; TCRdb keeps only in-frame clonotypes and omits some of them. This sample yields approximately 320,000 clones, of which around 87% are seen a single time; roughly 15% belongs to the top ten. Sequencing was done on a sample of memory CD8+ T cells sorted from blood. The receptors were sampled from a man aged 18 to 30 in good health. Both conserved end residues are part of each CDR3. D genes are given only for firm matches. Expanded clones get a size class; other rows say once, few or many, or leave the size out.

D	length	size	J	V	CDR3	DNA
-	14	-	TRBJ2-7	TRBV27	CASSSLGSPYEQYF	TGTGCCAGCAGTTCTCTGGGATCTCCCTACGAGCAGTACTTC
-	13	-	TRBJ2-5	TRBV7-3	CASSSHGAETQYF	TGTGCCAGCAGCAGCCACGGGGCAGAGACCCAGTACTTC
TRBD2	16	-	TRBJ2-1	TRBV5-1	CASSLYGLAWLGEQFF	TGCGCCAGCAGCTTATACGGACTAGCCTGGCTCGGTGAGCAGTTCTTC
-	14	-	TRBJ2-3	TRBV7-9	CASSFVQGADTQYF	TGTGCCAGCAGCTTTGTTCAGGGAGCAGATACGCAGTATTTT
-	14	-	TRBJ2-5	TRBV27	CASSLRGNQETQYF	TGTGCCAGCAGTTTAAGAGGAAACCAAGAGACCCAGTACTTC
-	13	-	TRBJ1-1	TRBV7-9	CASSQRDRTEAFF	TGTGCCAGCAGCCAAAGGGACCGAACTGAAGCTTTCTTT
-	15	-	TRBJ2-7	TRBV9	CASSVVGDPTYEQYF	TGTGCCAGCAGCGTAGTTGGGGATCCTACCTACGAGCAGTACTTC
-	14	-	TRBJ2-7	TRBV13	CASSLAGTHLEQYF	TGTGCCAGCAGCCTCGCCGGGACACATTTGGAGCAGTACTTC
TRBD1	14	-	TRBJ1-5	TRBV28	CASSVTGSNQPQHF	TGTGCCAGCAGTGTGACAGGGTCCAATCAGCCCCAGCATTTT
-	13	-	TRBJ2-2	TRBV4-1	CASSRGGTGELFF	TGCGCCAGCAGCCGAGGAGGCACCGGGGAGCTGTTTTTT
TRBD1	14	-	TRBJ1-5	TRBV4-1	CASSQTQQGQPQHF	TGCGCCAGCAGCCAAACACAACAGGGGCAGCCCCAGCATTTT
TRBD2	14	-	TRBJ2-5	TRBV30	CAWSPSGSVETQYF	TGTGCCTGGAGCCCTAGCGGGAGTGTAGAGACCCAGTACTTC
TRBD2	17	-	TRBJ2-5	TRBV5-1	CASSPSGTSGGRETQYF	TGCGCCAGCAGCCCCTCCGGGACTAGCGGGGGGAGGGAGACCCAGTACTTC
TRBD2	17	-	TRBJ2-1	TRBV4-3	CASSQDKRASGHNEQFF	TGCGCCAGCAGCCAAGATAAAAGGGCTAGCGGGCACAATGAGCAGTTCTTC
TRBD1	16	-	TRBJ2-5	TRBV7-4	CASSSTTGGPQETQYF	TGTGCCAGCAGCTCTACGACAGGGGGCCCCCAAGAGACCCAGTACTTC
-	13	-	TRBJ1-4	TRBV6-5	CASRPISAEKLFF	TGTGCCAGCAGACCCATCAGTGCTGAAAAACTGTTTTTT
-	15	-	TRBJ1-5	TRBV6-1	CASSEGEVSNQPQHF	TGTGCCAGCAGTGAAGGGGAAGTAAGCAATCAGCCCCAGCATTTT
TRBD2	16	-	TRBJ2-7	TRBV4-1	CASSQGLAGGRYEQYF	TGCGCCAGCAGCCAAGGACTAGCGGGAGGCAGGTACGAGCAGTACTTC
-	17	-	TRBJ2-1	TRBV7-6	CASSLNPGTSSYNEQFF	TGTGCCAGCAGCTTAAATCCAGGGACATCCTCCTACAATGAGCAGTTCTTC
-	17	-	TRBJ1-3	TRBV7-6	CASSLIPTGTSGNTIYF	TGTGCCAGCAGCCTCATCCCGACCGGAACCTCTGGAAACACCATATATTTT
TRBD2	15	-	TRBJ2-7	TRBV27	CASSFLAGEAYEQYF	TGTGCCAGCAGTTTCCTAGCGGGTGAGGCCTACGAGCAGTACTTC
-	14	-	TRBJ2-1	TRBV9	CASSVGRGYNEQFF	TGTGCCAGCAGCGTAGGCCGGGGTTACAATGAGCAGTTCTTC
-	14	-	TRBJ1-2	TRBV4-1	CASSPGPSNYGYTF	TGCGCCAGCAGCCCCGGACCGAGTAACTATGGCTACACCTTC
-	12	-	TRBJ2-1	TRBV6-1	CASSDGYNEQFF	TGTGCCAGCTCGGACGGATACAATGAGCAGTTCTTC
-	13	few	TRBJ2-7	TRBV5-1	CASSLAGSNEQYF	TGCGCCAGCAGCTTGGCAGGTAGCAACGAGCAGTACTTC
TRBD1	15	few	TRBJ1-5	TRBV7-2	CASSPMTGTGQPQHF	TGTGCCAGCAGCCCAATGACAGGGACAGGTCAGCCCCAGCATTTT
TRBD1	15	-	TRBJ2-5	TRBV30	CAFQKGQGAGETQYF	TGTGCCTTCCAGAAAGGACAGGGGGCTGGAGAGACCCAGTACTTC
-	11	-	TRBJ1-1	TRBV13	CASSLDREAFF	TGTGCCAGCAGCCTCGATCGGGAAGCTTTCTTT
TRBD1	15	-	TRBJ2-5	TRBV7-6	CASSLGTGEPETQYF	TGTGCCAGCAGCTTAGGGACAGGGGAACCAGAGACCCAGTACTTC
-	15	-	TRBJ2-4	TRBV30	CAWSVLTWRDSIQYF	TGTGCCTGGAGTGTCTTAACTTGGCGAGATTCCATTCAGTACTTC
-	16	-	TRBJ2-7	TRBV5-6	CASSSTGTSSSYEQYF	TGTGCCAGCAGCTCCACCGGGACAAGCAGCTCCTACGAGCAGTACTTC
TRBD2	14	-	TRBJ2-1	TRBV27	CASRLAGGYNEQFF	TGTGCCAGCAGGTTAGCGGGAGGCTACAATGAGCAGTTCTTC
-	14	-	TRBJ1-2	TRBV4-1	CASSHEQGNYGYTF	TGCGCCAGCAGCCATGAACAGGGAAACTATGGCTACACCTTC
-	13	-	TRBJ2-7	TRBV27	CASSWGTSYEQYF	TGTGCCAGCAGTTGGGGGACAAGCTACGAGCAGTACTTC
-	18	-	TRBJ2-7	TRBV4-3	CASSQDGPGQGLLYEQYF	TGCGCCAGCAGCCAAGACGGTCCGGGGCAGGGGCTTCTTTACGAGCAGTACTTC
-	14	-	TRBJ2-7	TRBV2	CASRPPLGIYEQYF	TGTGCCAGCAGGCCACCACTGGGTATTTACGAGCAGTACTTC
-	13	-	TRBJ2-1	TRBV19	CASIPENSNEQFF	TGTGCCAGTATCCCGGAGAATAGCAATGAGCAGTTCTTC
-	15	-	TRBJ2-3	TRBV27	CASSFGAGASDTQYF	TGTGCCAGCAGTTTCGGGGCGGGGGCATCAGATACGCAGTATTTT
-	15	-	TRBJ2-7	TRBV19	CASSIEDGLSYEQYF	TGTGCCAGTAGTATAGAGGACGGGCTCTCCTACGAGCAGTACTTC
TRBD1	14	-	TRBJ2-7	TRBV6-4	CASSSDRGLYEQYF	TGTGCCAGCAGCTCGGACAGGGGGCTATACGAGCAGTACTTC
TRBD1	14	-	TRBJ2-2	TRBV13	CASTPQGATGELFF	TGTGCCAGCACCCCCCAGGGGGCGACCGGGGAGCTGTTTTTT
TRBD2	15	-	TRBJ2-2	TRBV29-1	CSVEPGGTNTGELFF	TGCAGCGTTGAACCCGGGGGGACCAACACCGGGGAGCTGTTTTTT
-	13	-	TRBJ1-5	TRBV27	CASSLGGGQPQHF	TGTGCCAGCAGTTTAGGTGGTGGTCAGCCCCAGCATTTT
TRBD1	15	-	TRBJ1-3	TRBV6-5	CASSATGGSGNTIYF	TGTGCCAGCAGTGCCACAGGGGGCTCTGGAAACACCATATATTTT
-	16	-	TRBJ2-3	TRBV2	CASSEWGEKGTDTQYF	TGTGCCAGCAGTGAATGGGGGGAAAAGGGCACAGATACGCAGTATTTT
TRBD1	14	-	TRBJ1-1	TRBV5-1	CASSIWTGGTEAFF	TGCGCCAGCAGCATATGGACAGGGGGCACTGAAGCTTTCTTT
-	11	-	TRBJ2-7	TRBV6-6	CASGDSYEQYF	TGTGCCAGCGGAGACAGCTACGAGCAGTACTTC
-	13	-	TRBJ1-1	TRBV4-1	CASTFGVNTEAFF	TGCGCCAGTACATTTGGGGTGAACACTGAAGCTTTCTTT
-	11	-	TRBJ2-7	TRBV20-1	CSIWSVGEQYF	TGCAGTATCTGGTCCGTCGGCGAGCAGTACTTC
TRBD2	19	-	TRBJ2-1	TRBV4-1	CASSQVSRAGGTSYNEQFF	TGCGCCAGCAGCCAAGTATCCAGAGCGGGAGGGACCTCCTACAATGAGCAGTTCTTC
TRBD2	17	-	TRBJ2-7	TRBV2	CASSGLGLARRNYEQYF	TGTGCCAGCAGCGGGCTGGGACTAGCGAGAAGAAACTACGAGCAGTACTTC
TRBD1	15	-	TRBJ1-1	TRBV4-1	CASSQFTRGDTEAFF	TGCGCCAGCAGCCAGTTTACCAGGGGGGACACTGAAGCTTTCTTT
-	13	-	TRBJ2-3	TRBV4-1	CASSFTGADTQYF	TGCGCCAGCAGCTTTACTGGAGCAGATACGCAGTATTTT
-	11	-	TRBJ2-5	TRBV9	CASDTEETQYF	TGTGCCAGCGACACAGAAGAGACCCAGTACTTC
-	13	-	TRBJ2-7	TRBV4-3	CASSQDPTYEQYF	TGCGCCAGCAGCCAAGATCCGACCTACGAGCAGTACTTC
TRBD2	15	-	TRBJ2-7	TRBV27	CASRSGTPKTYEQYF	TGTGCCAGCAGAAGCGGGACTCCGAAGACTTACGAGCAGTACTTC
-	15	-	TRBJ2-2	TRBV6-5	CASSYGQLRGRELFF	TGTGCCAGCAGTTACGGGCAGCTGCGCGGCCGGGAGCTGTTTTTT
TRBD1	14	-	TRBJ2-7	TRBV18	CASSPGTGGYEQYF	TGTGCCAGCTCACCAGGGACAGGGGGCTACGAGCAGTACTTC